A selection of T cell receptor beta chains follows, all from one sample in a study of cytomegalovirus exposure and HLA in healthy donors. Sequenced by immunoSEQ multiplex PCR; TCRdb stores in-frame clones only, minus some. This sample has approximately 150,000 clones; approximately 87% occur once, and the top ten carry more than 1.3%. The sequencing sample was made of PBMCs. The receptors were sampled from a woman aged 30 to 39 in good health and CMV-seronegative. CDR3s include the opening cysteine and the closing phenylalanine or tryptophan. The D gene is left open where the match is weak. The size entry is marked missing in some rows and otherwise reads once, few, many or a size class.

cdr3_aa	cdr3_nt	v_call	j_call	d_call	clone_size
CASSVGLTSYEQYF	TGTGCCAGCAGTGTGGGGCTGACGTCCTACGAGCAGTACTTC	TRBV2	TRBJ2-7	.	.
CSVDQGVLGNEQFF	TGCAGCGTTGACCAGGGGGTTCTAGGGAATGAGCAGTTCTTC	TRBV29-1	TRBJ2-1	TRBD1	once
CASSLDWGAYNEQFF	TGTGCCAGCAGCTTAGATTGGGGGGCCTACAATGAGCAGTTCTTC	TRBV11-2	TRBJ2-1	.	.
CASSLEAGWSTEAFF	TGTGCCAGCAGCTTGGAGGCAGGGTGGAGCACTGAAGCTTTCTTT	TRBV5-6	TRBJ1-1	.	.
CASSLGPRDRGNYEQYF	TGTGCCAGCAGCTTGGGCCCTCGGGACAGGGGAAACTACGAGCAGTACTTC	TRBV5-5	TRBJ2-7	TRBD1	.
CASSLSGTNTEAFF	TGCGCCAGCAGCTTGTCTGGCACGAACACTGAAGCTTTCTTT	TRBV5-1	TRBJ1-1	.	.
CATSSSGPARNEQFF	TGTGCCACCAGCAGCTCAGGGCCCGCGAGGAATGAGCAGTTCTTC	TRBV15	TRBJ2-1	.	.
CASNPTGVRTEAFF	TGTGCCAGCAACCCGACAGGGGTGAGGACTGAAGCTTTCTTT	TRBV2	TRBJ1-1	TRBD1	.
CSTRSGTGGEEDTEAFF	TGCAGCACCAGGTCCGGGACAGGGGGCGAAGAGGACACTGAAGCTTTCTTT	TRBV29-1	TRBJ1-1	TRBD1	.
CASSYRGPVDEQYF	TGTGCCAGCAGTTACAGGGGGCCGGTAGACGAGCAGTACTTC	TRBV28	TRBJ2-7	TRBD1	.